This T cell receptor beta chain comes out of a study of technical replicates of blood from a few donors. CDR3 length: 13 amino acids. Germline V gives CDR1 SGHTS, CDR2 YDEGEE. The V segment lost 2 bases and the J segment 10 bases; nucleotides outside the gene matches: 6. Method: immunoSEQ multiplex PCR; TCRdb's copy keeps in-frame clones and lacks some. The sample lists about 50,000 clones, about 95% occurring once. The TCR comes from a human donor in good health. Some clones in this sample may be carry-over from other donors' samples. The chain joins TRBV5-8 to TRBJ2-3; 8 nucleotides agree with TRBD2. The specimen was PBMCs. DNA of the CDR3: TGTGCCAGCAGCTTAGCGGGAGCGGTTTCGCAGTATTTT. It yields the protein CASSLAGAVSQYF.